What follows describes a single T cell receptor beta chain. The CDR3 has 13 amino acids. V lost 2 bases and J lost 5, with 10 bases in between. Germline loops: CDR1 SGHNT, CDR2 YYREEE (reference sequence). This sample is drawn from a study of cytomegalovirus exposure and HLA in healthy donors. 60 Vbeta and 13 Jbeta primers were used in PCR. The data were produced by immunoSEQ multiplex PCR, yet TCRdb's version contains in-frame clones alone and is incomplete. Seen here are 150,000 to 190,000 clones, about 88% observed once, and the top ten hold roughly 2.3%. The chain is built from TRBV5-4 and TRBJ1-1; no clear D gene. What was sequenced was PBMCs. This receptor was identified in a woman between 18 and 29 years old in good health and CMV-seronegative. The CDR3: CASSFSGWTEAFF. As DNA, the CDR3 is TGTGCCAGCAGCTTTTCGGGATGGACTGAAGCTTTCTTT. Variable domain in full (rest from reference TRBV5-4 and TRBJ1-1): ETGVTQSPTHLIKTRGQQVTLRCSSQSGHNTVSWYQQALGQGPQFIFQYYREEENGRGNFPPRFSGLQFPNYSSELNVNALELDDSALYLCASSFSGWTEAFFGQGTRLTVV.